These T cell receptor beta chains were read from a single sample in a study of blood T cell repertoires in COVID-19. TCRdb's table, derived via immunoSEQ multiplex PCR, lists solely in-frame clones and lacks some. The sample has approximately 130,000 clones, around 85% seen once; the top ten hold roughly 3.9%. Sample: peripheral blood. The receptors were gathered from a man aged 55 to 70 with acute or convalescent COVID-19. Both conserved end residues are part of each CDR3. A D gene is named only where the DNA matches it firmly. Part of the rows lack a size; the others show once, few, many or a class for expanded clones.

clone_size	v_call	j_call	d_call	cdr3_aa	cdr3_nt
-	TRBV7-9	TRBJ2-7	TRBD2	CASSGTSERQYF	TGTGCCAGCAGCGGGACTAGCGAGAGGCAGTACTTC
once	TRBV28	TRBJ2-7	-	CASSYSSEQYF	TGTGCCAGCAGTTATAGCTCCGAGCAGTACTTC
few	TRBV4-2	TRBJ1-4	-	CASSQEGAANEKLFF	TGTGCCAGCAGCCAAGAGGGGGCAGCTAATGAAAAACTGTTTTTT
-	TRBV5-5	TRBJ1-5	-	CASSQGSFLNQPQHF	TGTGCCAGCAGCCAGGGATCTTTTCTCAATCAGCCCCAGCATTTT
once	TRBV3-1/TRBV3-2	TRBJ1-2	-	CASSPLRQAYGYTF	TGTGCCAGCAGCCCGCTTCGCCAGGCCTATGGCTACACCTTC
-	TRBV11-2	TRBJ1-4	-	CASSDTREKLFF	TGTGCCAGCAGCGACACCCGGGAAAAACTGTTTTTT
-	TRBV18	TRBJ2-1	-	CASSPWVQGKDEQFF	TGTGCCAGCTCACCATGGGTACAGGGAAAGGATGAGCAGTTCTTC
-	TRBV10-3	TRBJ1-1	TRBD1	CAINPGQGDTEAFF	TGTGCCATCAACCCGGGACAGGGGGACACTGAAGCTTTCTTT
-	TRBV7-2	TRBJ2-7	-	CASSLVRNSYEQYF	TGTGCCAGCAGCTTAGTGAGGAACTCCTACGAGCAGTACTTC
few	TRBV27	TRBJ2-1	TRBD2	CASSPPKGLAGYEQFF	TGTGCCAGCAGTCCACCAAAGGGACTAGCGGGTTATGAGCAGTTCTTC
-	TRBV28	TRBJ2-7	TRBD1	CASSFGTGVSEQYF	TGTGCCAGCAGTTTTGGGACAGGGGTGTCCGAGCAGTACTTC
-	TRBV28	TRBJ2-7	TRBD1	CASSLGQGLYEQYF	TGTGCCAGCAGTTTGGGACAGGGGCTCTACGAGCAGTACTTC
-	TRBV28	TRBJ2-7	-	CASSLSSVGQFYEQYF	TGTGCCAGCAGTTTATCTTCGGTCGGACAGTTCTACGAGCAGTACTTC
-	TRBV20-1	TRBJ2-7	-	CSARDIYEQYF	TGCAGTGCTAGAGATATCTACGAGCAGTACTTC
-	TRBV20-1	TRBJ1-6	-	CSAGTGHF	TGCAGTGCCGGGACTGGCCACTTT
-	TRBV27	TRBJ2-4	TRBD1	CASSSSRRTGFVQNIQYF	TGTGCCAGCAGTTCCTCACGGCGGACAGGGTTTGTACAAAACATTCAGTACTTC
-	TRBV28	TRBJ2-5	TRBD1	CASSPYRGFQETQYF	TGTGCCAGCAGTCCTTACAGGGGCTTCCAAGAGACCCAGTACTTC
-	TRBV25-1	TRBJ2-5	TRBD2	CASSDSGLAETQYF	TGTGCCAGCAGTGATTCGGGACTAGCGGAGACCCAGTACTTC
-	TRBV5-4	TRBJ2-3	-	CASSFQGRSTDTQYF	TGTGCCAGCAGCTTTCAGGGGCGGAGCACAGATACGCAGTATTTT
-	TRBV21-1	TRBJ2-2	-	CASSISITGELFF	TGTGCCAGCAGCATCAGTATCACCGGGGAGCTGTTTTTT
-	TRBV29-1	TRBJ2-7	TRBD1	CSVEVGTGSYEQYF	TGCAGCGTTGAAGTGGGGACAGGGTCCTACGAGCAGTACTTC
-	TRBV7-3	TRBJ2-3	TRBD2	CASSSYGSGISGRADTQYF	TGTGCCAGCAGCTCGTACGGGTCCGGGATTAGCGGGAGAGCAGATACGCAGTATTTT
-	TRBV7-2	TRBJ1-6	-	CASSLDRANSPLHF	TGTGCCAGCAGCTTAGACAGGGCCAATTCACCCCTCCACTTT
-	TRBV30	TRBJ2-2	TRBD1	CAWSGQGPNTGELFF	TGTGCCTGGAGCGGACAGGGACCGAACACCGGGGAGCTGTTTTTT
once	TRBV19	TRBJ2-7	-	CASSIDDRIGDEQYF	TGTGCCAGTAGTATAGACGACAGGATTGGAGACGAGCAGTACTTC
-	TRBV12-3/TRBV12-4	TRBJ1-2	-	CASSLRGNYGYTF	TGTGCCAGCAGTTTAAGGGGAAACTATGGCTACACCTTC
-	TRBV11-2	TRBJ2-7	TRBD1	CASRRTVQGSLYEQYF	TGTGCCAGCAGGAGAACAGTACAGGGGTCCCTCTACGAGCAGTACTTC
-	TRBV7-9	TRBJ2-5	TRBD2	CASTLGLAQETQYF	TGTGCCAGCACCCTGGGACTAGCACAAGAGACCCAGTACTTC
-	TRBV27	TRBJ2-1	TRBD2	CASRPTSVFNEQFF	TGTGCCAGCAGACCGACTAGCGTCTTCAATGAGCAGTTCTTC
-	TRBV7-2	TRBJ1-2	-	CASSPKGADYGYTF	TGTGCCAGCAGCCCGAAAGGGGCCGACTATGGCTACACCTTC
once	TRBV7-3	TRBJ2-1	-	CASSPEGAYNEQFF	TGTGCCAGCAGCCCCGAGGGAGCTTACAATGAGCAGTTCTTC
-	TRBV7-9	TRBJ1-4	TRBD1	CASSQSDRVTNEKLFF	TGTGCCAGCAGCCAAAGCGACAGGGTCACTAATGAAAAACTGTTTTTT
-	TRBV4-3	TRBJ2-1	TRBD2	CASSQDPSGSTYNEQFF	TGCGCCAGCAGCCAAGACCCTAGCGGGAGCACCTACAATGAGCAGTTCTTC
-	TRBV29-1	TRBJ2-7	TRBD2	CSVLAGVGHEQYF	TGCAGCGTCCTAGCGGGAGTAGGGCACGAGCAGTACTTC
-	TRBV6-5	TRBJ2-7	-	CASKRAGGYEQYF	TGTGCCAGCAAAAGGGCCGGAGGCTACGAGCAGTACTTC
-	TRBV7-3	TRBJ2-3	TRBD2	CASSLRGSGGTDTQYF	TGTGCCAGCAGCTTAAGGGGTAGCGGGGGGACAGATACGCAGTATTTT
-	TRBV29-1	TRBJ2-7	-	CSVEDLYEQYF	TGCAGCGTTGAAGACCTCTACGAGCAGTACTTC
-	TRBV6-5	TRBJ1-4	TRBD1	CASRTTGGSEKLFF	TGTGCCAGCAGAACTACAGGGGGTAGTGAAAAACTGTTTTTT
-	TRBV6-6	TRBJ2-2	-	CASSYPARDTGELFF	TGTGCCAGCAGTTACCCAGCGCGTGATACCGGGGAGCTGTTTTTT